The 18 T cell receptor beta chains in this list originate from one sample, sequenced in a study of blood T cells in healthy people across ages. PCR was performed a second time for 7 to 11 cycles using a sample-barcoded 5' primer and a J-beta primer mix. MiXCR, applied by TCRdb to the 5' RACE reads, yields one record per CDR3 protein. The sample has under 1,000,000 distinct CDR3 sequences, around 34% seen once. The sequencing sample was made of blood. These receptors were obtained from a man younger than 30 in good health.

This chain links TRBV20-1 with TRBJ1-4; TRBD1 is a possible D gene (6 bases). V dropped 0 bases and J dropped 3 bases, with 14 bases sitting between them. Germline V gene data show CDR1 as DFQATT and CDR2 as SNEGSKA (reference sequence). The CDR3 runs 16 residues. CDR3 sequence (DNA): TGCAGTGCTAGAGAGTTCGGGGGGCCATCTAATGAAAAACTGTTTTTT. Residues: CSAREFGGPSNEKLFF.

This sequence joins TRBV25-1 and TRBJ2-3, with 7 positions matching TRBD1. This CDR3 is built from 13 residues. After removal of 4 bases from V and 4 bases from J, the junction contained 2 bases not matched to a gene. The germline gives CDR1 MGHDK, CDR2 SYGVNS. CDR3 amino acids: CASSGDSPDTQYF. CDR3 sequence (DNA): TGTGCCAGCAGTGGGGACAGTCCAGATACGCAGTATTTT.

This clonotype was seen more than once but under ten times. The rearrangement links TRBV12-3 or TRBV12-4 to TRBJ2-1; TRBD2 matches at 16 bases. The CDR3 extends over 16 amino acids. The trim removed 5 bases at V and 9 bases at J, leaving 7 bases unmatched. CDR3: CASSPGTSGGAFEQFF. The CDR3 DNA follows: TGTGCCAGCAGTCCTGGGACTAGCGGGGGGGCGTTTGAGCAGTTCTTC.

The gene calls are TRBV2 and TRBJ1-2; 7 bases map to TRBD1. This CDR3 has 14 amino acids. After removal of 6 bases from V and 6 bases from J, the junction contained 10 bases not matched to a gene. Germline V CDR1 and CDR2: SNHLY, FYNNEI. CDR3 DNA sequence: TGTGCCAGCAGAACTAATCAGGGGGATAATGGCTACACCTTC. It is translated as CASRTNQGDNGYTF.

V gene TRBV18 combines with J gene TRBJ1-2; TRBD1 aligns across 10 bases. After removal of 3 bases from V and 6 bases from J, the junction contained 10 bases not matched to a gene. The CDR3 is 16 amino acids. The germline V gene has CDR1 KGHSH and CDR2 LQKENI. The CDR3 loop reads CASSPRRTGGTDGYTF. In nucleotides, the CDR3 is TGTGCCAGCTCACCCCGAAGGACAGGGGGGACGGATGGCTACACCTTC. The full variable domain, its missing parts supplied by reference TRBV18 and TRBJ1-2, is NAGVMQNPRHLVRRRGQEARLRCSPMKGHSHVYWYRQLPEEGLKFMVYLQKENIIDESGMPKERFSAEFPKEGPSILRIQQVVRGDSAAYFCASSPRRTGGTDGYTFGSGTRLTVV.

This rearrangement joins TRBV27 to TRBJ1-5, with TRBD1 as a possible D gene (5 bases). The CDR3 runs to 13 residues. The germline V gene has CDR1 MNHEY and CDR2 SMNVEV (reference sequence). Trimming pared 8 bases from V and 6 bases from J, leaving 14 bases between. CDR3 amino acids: CASGPGGIQPQHF. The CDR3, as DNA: TGTGCCAGCGGTCCGGGGGGGATTCAGCCCCAGCATTTT.

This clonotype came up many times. The CDR3: CSVVVGLQETQYF. The CDR3 DNA reads TGCAGCGTTGTGGTGGGACTCCAAGAGACCCAGTACTTC. This rearrangement joins TRBV29-1 to TRBJ2-5; possible D gene TRBD2, 6 bases. With 4 bases removed from V and 1 base from J, the gap between germline ends came to 10 bases. The CDR3 consists of 13 residues. Germline V gene sequence: CDR1 SQVTM, CDR2 ANQGSEA.

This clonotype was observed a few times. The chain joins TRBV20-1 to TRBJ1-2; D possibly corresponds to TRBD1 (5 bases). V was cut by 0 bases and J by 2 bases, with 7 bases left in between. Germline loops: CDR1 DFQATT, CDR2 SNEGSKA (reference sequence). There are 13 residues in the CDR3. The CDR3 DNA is TGCAGTGCTAGAGAGGGACGGAACTATGGCTACACCTTC. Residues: CSAREGRNYGYTF.

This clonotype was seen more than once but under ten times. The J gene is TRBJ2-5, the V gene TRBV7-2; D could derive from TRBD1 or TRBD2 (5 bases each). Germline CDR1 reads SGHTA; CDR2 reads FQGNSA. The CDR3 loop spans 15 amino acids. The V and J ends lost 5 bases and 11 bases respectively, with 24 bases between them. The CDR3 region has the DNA TGTGCCAGCAGCGCCGCCGGGACCGCTTTTGTGTGGCAGTACTTC. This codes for CASSAAGTAFVWQYF.

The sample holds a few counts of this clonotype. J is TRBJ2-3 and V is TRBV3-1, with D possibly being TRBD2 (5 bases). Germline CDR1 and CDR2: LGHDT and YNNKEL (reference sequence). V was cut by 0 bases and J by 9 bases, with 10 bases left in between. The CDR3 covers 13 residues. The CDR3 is CASSQDYGETQYF. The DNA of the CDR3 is TGTGCCAGCAGCCAAGATTACGGGGAAACGCAGTATTTT.

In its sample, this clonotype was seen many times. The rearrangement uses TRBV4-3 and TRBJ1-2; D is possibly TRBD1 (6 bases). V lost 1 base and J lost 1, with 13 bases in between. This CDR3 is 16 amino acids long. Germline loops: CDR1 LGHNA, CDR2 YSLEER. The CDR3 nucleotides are TGCGCCAGCAGCCAAGGAGGGGGAGCCAGTAACTATGGCTACACCTTC. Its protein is CASSQGGGASNYGYTF.

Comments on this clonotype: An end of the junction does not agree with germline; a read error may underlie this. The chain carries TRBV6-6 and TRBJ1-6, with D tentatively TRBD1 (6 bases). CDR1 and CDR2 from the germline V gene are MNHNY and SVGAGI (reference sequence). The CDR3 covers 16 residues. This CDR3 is CASRQQPGHLNPPLHF. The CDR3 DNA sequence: TGTGCCAGCAGGCAGCAACCGGGACACCTTAATCCACCCCTCCACTTT.

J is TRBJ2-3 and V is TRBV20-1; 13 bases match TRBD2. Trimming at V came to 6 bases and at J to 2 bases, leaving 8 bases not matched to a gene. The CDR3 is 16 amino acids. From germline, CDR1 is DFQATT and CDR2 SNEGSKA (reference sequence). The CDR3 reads CSAPLTSGGTTDTQYF. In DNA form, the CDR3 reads TGCAGTGCACCTTTGACTAGCGGGGGGACCACAGATACGCAGTATTTT.

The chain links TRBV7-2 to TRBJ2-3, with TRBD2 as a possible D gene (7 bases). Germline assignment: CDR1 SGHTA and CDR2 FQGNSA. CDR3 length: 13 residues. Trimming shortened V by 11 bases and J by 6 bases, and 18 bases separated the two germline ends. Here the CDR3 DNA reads TGTGCCTCGGTGGGGGGGCGGTCTGATACGCAGTATTTT. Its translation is CASVGGRSDTQYF.

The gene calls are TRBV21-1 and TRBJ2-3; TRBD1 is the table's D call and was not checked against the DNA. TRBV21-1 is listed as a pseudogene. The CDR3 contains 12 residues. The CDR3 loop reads CASSTNRVTQYF. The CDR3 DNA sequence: TGTGCCAGCAGCACCAACCGGGTTACGCAGTATTTT.

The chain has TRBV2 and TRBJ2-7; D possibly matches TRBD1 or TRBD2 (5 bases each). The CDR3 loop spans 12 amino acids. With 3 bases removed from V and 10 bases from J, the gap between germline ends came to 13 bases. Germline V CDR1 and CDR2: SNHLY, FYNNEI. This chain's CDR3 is CASSDPQGVQYF. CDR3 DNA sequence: TGTGCCAGCAGTGATCCCCAGGGAGTACAGTACTTC. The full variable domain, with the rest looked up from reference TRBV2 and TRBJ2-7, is EPEVTQTPSHQVTQMGQEVILRCVPISNHLYFYWYRQILGQKVEFLVSFYNNEISEKSEIFDDQFSVERPDGSNFTLKIRSTKLEDSAMYFCASSDPQGVQYFGPGTRLTVT.

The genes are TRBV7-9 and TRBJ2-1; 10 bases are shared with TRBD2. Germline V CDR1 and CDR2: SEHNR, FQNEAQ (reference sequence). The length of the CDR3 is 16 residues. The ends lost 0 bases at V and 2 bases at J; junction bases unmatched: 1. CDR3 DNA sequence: TGTGCCAGCAGCTTAGCCCTAGCGGGAGCCTACAATGAGCAGTTCTTC. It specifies CASSLALAGAYNEQFF.

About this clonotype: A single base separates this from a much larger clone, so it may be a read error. The DNA for the CDR3 is TGTGCCAGCAGCCAAGTCCCAGGGTACGAGCAGTACTTC. It encodes CASSQVPGYEQYF. V usage is TRBV3-1 and J usage is TRBJ2-5, with D possibly matching TRBD1 (5 bases). The DNA end is a closer match to TRBJ2-7, so the J assignment may be wrong. This CDR3 contains 13 residues. The germline CDR1 and CDR2 sequences are LGHDT and YNNKEL (reference sequence).